This TCR beta chain was obtained from a study of identical twins. Study-level results: For cord blood, abundant beta clonotypes had fewer insertions, unlike memory repertoires, which showed none. Within beta out-of-frame sequences, the excess sharing observed between twins was weaker.

MiXCR, applied by TCRdb to the 5' RACE reads, yields one record per CDR3 protein. The sample has 310,000 or so distinct CDR3 sequences; about 8.1% are singletons. This clonotype was seen a handful of times. Its antigen is not identified. CDR1 is DFQATT and CDR2 is SNEGSKA in the germline V gene (reference sequence). V shed 0 bases and J 3 bases; nucleotides not matched to a gene: 6. The CDR3 is 15 amino acids. These same records also appear under a second study, on yellow fever vaccine responses in identical twins.

Specimen: memory (CD45RO+) T cells sorted from blood. The clonotype originates from a woman under 30 in good health. This chain connects TRBV20-1 to TRBJ2-3, with TRBD2 identical over 7 bases. The CDR3 sequence is CSARDGGVGTDTQYF. Here the CDR3 DNA reads TGCAGTGCTAGAGATGGGGGGGTCGGAACAGATACGCAGTATTTT.